This T cell receptor (beta chain) was profiled in a study of blood T cell repertoires in COVID-19. Whole-study context: There were acute and convalescent COVID-19 samples, and they came from the United States, Italy and Spain. The cDNA or gDNA used as material had been derived from T cells, B-cell-depleted T cells, or PBMCs.

This clone was seen more than once but under ten times. Original processing methods: Reference gene primer amplification yielded estimated nucleated cell counts. Here immunoSEQ multiplex PCR was the method, and the copy in TCRdb shows in-frame clones only, minus some. V and J calls and clone size are those listed in that table; D and trimming were worked out from the DNA. The sample lists about 90,000 clones, around 79% occurring once. V gave up 4 bases and J gave up 2 bases; unmatched junction bases: 5. The CDR3 sequence is 14 residues long. Germline V gene data show CDR1 as SGDLS and CDR2 as YYNGEE.

The chain uses TRBV9 and TRBJ1-1, with 7 bases identical to TRBD1. This TCR came from a woman aged 80 or over with acute or convalescent COVID-19. Sequencing was carried out using peripheral blood. The chain's CDR3 is CASSPGTANTEAFF. CDR3 bases: TGTGCCAGCAGCCCAGGGACAGCAAACACTGAAGCTTTCTTT.